These T cell receptor beta chains were read from a single sample in a study of patients and donors after allogeneic stem cell transplantation. TCRdb itself ran the RT-PCR reads through MiXCR, one entry per CDR3 protein. The sample consists of hundreds of thousands of distinct CDR3 sequences, about a sixth of them appearing once. Input material: blood, either unsorted or a sorted T cell fraction (not recorded which). These receptors were obtained from a human donor who was either an allogeneic HSCT recipient or a stem cell or donor lymphocyte infusion donor (not recorded which). It is not recorded whose cells these are; they may come from a transplant donor. The CDR3 runs from the conserved cysteine through the conserved F or W.

j_call: TRBJ2-1
v_call: TRBV6-2/TRBV6-3
cdr3_aa: CASNGLGGSSEQFF

j_call: TRBJ1-2
v_call: TRBV7-9
cdr3_aa: CASSQTGNYGYTF

j_call: TRBJ1-6
v_call: TRBV5-8
cdr3_aa: CASSFLGTGDSPLHF

j_call: TRBJ1-1
v_call: TRBV5-1
cdr3_aa: CASSPLRGVTTEAFF

j_call: TRBJ2-2
v_call: TRBV6-4
cdr3_aa: CAGLRKGVTGELFF

j_call: TRBJ2-3
v_call: TRBV7-6
cdr3_aa: CASSSRRPGTDTQYF

j_call: TRBJ2-5
v_call: TRBV7-3
cdr3_aa: CASSPVAGKQETQYF

j_call: TRBJ1-5
v_call: TRBV20-1
cdr3_aa: CSAIPDSNQPQHF

j_call: TRBJ2-3
v_call: TRBV18
cdr3_aa: CASSPIGLAETPDTQYF

j_call: TRBJ2-7
v_call: TRBV6-5
cdr3_aa: CASSYSSLRGYEQYF

j_call: TRBJ2-1
v_call: TRBV25-1
cdr3_aa: CASSVYYNEQFF

j_call: TRBJ2-2
v_call: TRBV4-2
cdr3_aa: CASSQDVYTGELFF

j_call: TRBJ2-2
v_call: TRBV4-1
cdr3_aa: CASSPRDLPNTGELFF

j_call: TRBJ2-7
v_call: TRBV6-1
cdr3_aa: CASSRGLAGSLSPYEQYF

j_call: TRBJ2-7
v_call: TRBV2
cdr3_aa: CASSAGGWEQYF

j_call: TRBJ2-6
v_call: TRBV4-3
cdr3_aa: CASSQAAVSGANVLTF

j_call: TRBJ2-7
v_call: TRBV21-1
cdr3_aa: CASSKTVGSSYEQYF

j_call: TRBJ2-5
v_call: TRBV5-6
cdr3_aa: CASSLVPSGIKETQYF

j_call: TRBJ1-1
v_call: TRBV20-1
cdr3_aa: CSASPRGMNTEAFF

j_call: TRBJ2-1
v_call: TRBV27
cdr3_aa: CASKKRGAYNEQFF

j_call: TRBJ2-1
v_call: TRBV5-4
cdr3_aa: CASSLVPGRLPSGDEQFF

j_call: TRBJ1-3
v_call: TRBV4-2
cdr3_aa: CASSLETGPSGNTIYF

j_call: TRBJ1-6
v_call: TRBV2
cdr3_aa: CASSGPLTTEPNSPLHF

j_call: TRBJ1-2
v_call: TRBV2
cdr3_aa: CASSADRLGYGYTF

j_call: TRBJ1-1
v_call: TRBV10-3
cdr3_aa: CAISLGPANAEAFF

j_call: TRBJ2-7
v_call: TRBV12-3/TRBV12-4
cdr3_aa: CASSGDRGRGEQYF

j_call: TRBJ1-1
v_call: TRBV29-1
cdr3_aa: CSVLTGSMNTEAFF

j_call: TRBJ2-4
v_call: TRBV7-9
cdr3_aa: CASSLAGQGHIQYF

j_call: TRBJ2-2
v_call: TRBV6-2/TRBV6-3
cdr3_aa: CASSYGATGELFF

j_call: TRBJ1-2
v_call: TRBV20-1
cdr3_aa: CSAWDSTTTGYTF

j_call: TRBJ2-1
v_call: TRBV19
cdr3_aa: CATSFRDRAYYEQFF